The 21 T cell receptor beta chains below all came from one sample that was sequenced in a study of blood T cells in healthy people across ages. A sample-barcoded 5' primer and a J-beta primer mix were used in a second PCR of about 6 to 11 cycles. TCRdb re-called the 5' RACE reads with MiXCR, one entry per CDR3 protein. The data show 780,000 or so distinct CDR3 sequences, more than 20% seen once. This sample also appeared in a second study, on T cells of mothers and their children.

Sequenced sample: blood. The receptor source for this set is a boy under 18 in good health.

The gene calls are TRBV18 and TRBJ2-1; D may be TRBD2 (6 bases). Germline V gene sequence: CDR1 KGHSH, CDR2 LQKENI. Trimming removed 0 bases from V and 3 bases from J, with 12 bases in between. The CDR3 covers 16 residues. This CDR3 is CASSPPGRTIYNEQFF. The CDR3 DNA sequence: TGTGCCAGCTCACCACCCGGTAGGACTATCTACAATGAGCAGTTCTTC.

The chain recombines TRBV14 with TRBJ2-5, with a tentative D call TRBD1 (6 bases). This CDR3 has 13 residues. Germline V gives CDR1 SGHDN, CDR2 FVKESK. The V and J ends lost 5 bases and 4 bases respectively, with 11 bases between them. The CDR3 sequence: CASSRGWSETQYF. Here the CDR3 DNA reads TGTGCCAGCAGCAGGGGGTGGTCAGAGACCCAGTACTTC.

In nucleotides, the CDR3 is TGTGCCAGCAACCCACAGGGGGTCGGGTCCTACAATGAGCAGTTCTTC. Protein sequence: CASNPQGVGSYNEQFF. The rearrangement uses TRBV27 and TRBJ2-1, with 8 bases that match TRBD1. V shed 7 bases, J shed 1 base, and the junction held 9 bases outside the gene matches. Germline-derived CDR1 and CDR2 are MNHEY and SMNVEV (reference sequence). The CDR3 extends over 16 amino acids.

This chain links TRBV5-6 with TRBJ2-1; 14 bases align to TRBD2. Germline V gives CDR1 SGHDT, CDR2 YYEEEE. V dropped 4 bases and J dropped 1; count of bases not matched to a gene: 16. The CDR3 sequence is 21 residues long. CDR3 nucleotides: TGTGCCAGCAGCGCCGGGACTAGCGGGGGATTTAACCCTGAGTCCTACAATGAGCAGTTCTTC. This sequence encodes CASSAGTSGGFNPESYNEQFF.

The sample holds many counts of this clonotype. The J gene is TRBJ1-1, the V gene TRBV12-3 or TRBV12-4; D remains ambiguous. V lost 6 bases to trimming and J lost 2 bases, with 10 bases between them. CDR3 length: 13 residues. The CDR3 bases are TGTGCCAGCAGCTTTGGGCTAAACACTGAAGCTTTCTTT. The encoded protein is CASSFGLNTEAFF.

This clonotype was counted a few times. The chain employs TRBV20-1 and TRBJ2-5, with TRBD2 matching over 10 bases. The CDR3 covers 18 residues. Germline V gene sequence: CDR1 DFQATT, CDR2 SNEGSKA (reference sequence). V was clipped by 2 bases and J by 4 bases; unmatched bases: 16. The CDR3 DNA sequence: TGCAGTGCTAGACCAAGGACCGGACTAGCGGAGAACCCAGAGACCCAGTACTTC. Its protein is CSARPRTGLAENPETQYF.

The CDR3 protein is CASSRAPGNINQPQHF. The CDR3 DNA reads TGTGCCAGCAGTCGAGCCCCGGGAAATATAAATCAGCCCCAGCATTTT. This chain connects TRBV6-2 or TRBV6-3 to TRBJ1-5, with D hard to call. Trimming took 5 bases from V and 4 from J, leaving 18 bases between them. CDR3 length equals 16 residues. Germline CDR1 and CDR2: MNHEY and SVGEGT.

This clonotype has a handful of counts. The chain joins TRBV7-2 to TRBJ2-5; 8 positions match TRBD1. The DNA end favors TRBJ2-7, so the J call may be wrong. The germline CDR1 and CDR2 sequences are SGHTA and FQGNSA. The CDR3 is 15 amino acids. DNA for the CDR3: TGTGCCAGCAGCTTACGCCCGAGGGACAGGTACGAGCAGTACTTC. As protein: CASSLRPRDRYEQYF.

This clonotype has ten or more counts. The J gene is TRBJ1-1, the V gene TRBV5-1; no clear D. Germline CDR1 and CDR2: SGHRS and YFSETQ. V was trimmed by 5 bases and J by 6 bases, leaving 8 bases between them. The CDR3 loop spans 11 amino acids. Written as DNA, the CDR3 is TGCGCCAGCAGAGGGCTGGCTGAAGCTTTCTTT. Its protein product is CASRGLAEAFF.

This rearrangement joins TRBV15 to TRBJ2-7; possibly TRBD1 for D (6 bases). V lost 4 bases and J 6 bases, leaving 19 bases between the germline ends. This CDR3 has 15 amino acids. The V gene's germline CDR1 is LNHNV and CDR2 YYDKDF (reference sequence). The DNA of the CDR3 is TGTGCCACCAGCATCGGACGGCAGGGGCTTGGCGAGCAGTACTTC. As protein: CATSIGRQGLGEQYF.

There are a few counts of this clonotype. This chain joins TRBV29-1 and TRBJ2-3, with D possibly matching TRBD2 (5 bases). The CDR3 has 17 residues. Germline CDR1 is SQVTM and CDR2 is ANQGSEA. V gave up 1 base and J gave up 2 bases, with 19 bases separating them. CDR3 DNA sequence: TGCAGCGTTGAAGTTAGCGACGGAGACGGTAACACAGATACGCAGTATTTT. As protein: CSVEVSDGDGNTDTQYF.

This clonotype was counted between two and nine times. Possible read error: a much larger clone is one base away. The chain joins TRBV11-2 to TRBJ2-3, with unresolved D. This CDR3 is built from 14 residues. The germline gives CDR1 SGHAT, CDR2 FQNNGV. The CDR3 sequence is CASSIESHTDTQYF. The CDR3 DNA is TGTGCCAGCAGCATAGAGTCACACACAGATACGCAGTATTTT.

A few counts support this clonotype. The V call is TRBV12-3 or TRBV12-4, the J call TRBJ2-2; D is perhaps TRBD2 (6 bases). This CDR3 comprises 13 residues. V was clipped by 7 bases and J by 1 base, with 7 bases between them. The CDR3 reads CASIAENTGELFF. The DNA of the CDR3 is TGTGCCAGCATAGCGGAGAACACCGGGGAGCTGTTTTTT.

The rearrangement joins TRBV29-1 to TRBJ2-1; 8 nucleotides match TRBD2. The ends lost 2 bases at V and 0 bases at J; junction bases unmatched: 6. The CDR3 is 16 residues long. Germline CDR1 and CDR2: SQVTM and ANQGSEA. The CDR3 nucleotides read TGCAGCGTTGAATCTTTAAGCGGGAGCTCCTACAATGAGCAGTTCTTC. Protein sequence: CSVESLSGSSYNEQFF.

The chain is built from TRBV7-2 and TRBJ1-1, with TRBD1 matching over 8 bases. This CDR3 comprises 15 residues. Per the germline V gene, CDR1 is SGHTA and CDR2 is FQGNSA. The V segment lost 5 bases and the J segment 1 base; nucleotides outside the gene matches: 6. CDR3 nucleotide sequence: TGTGCCAGCAGCCTGGGGGACAGGCAGAACACTGAAGCTTTCTTT. This translates into CASSLGDRQNTEAFF.

The V call is TRBV15, the J call TRBJ2-5; 7 positions agree with TRBD2. Matching the DNA end better, TRBJ2-7 makes the J call doubtful. The CDR3 loop spans 15 amino acids. The V gene's germline CDR1 is LNHNV and CDR2 YYDKDF (reference sequence). The CDR3 spells CATSRDRLAADEQYF. Here the CDR3 DNA reads TGTGCCACCAGCAGGGATCGGCTAGCGGCTGACGAGCAGTACTTC.

J is TRBJ2-5 and V is TRBV12-3 or TRBV12-4, with D perhaps matching TRBD1 or TRBD2 (5 bases each). The end of the DNA is better explained by TRBJ2-1, so the J call may be wrong. The CDR3 extends over 13 amino acids. The CDR3 spells CASSRKGTNEQFF. The DNA of the CDR3 is TGTGCCAGCAGTCGAAAGGGGACGAATGAGCAGTTCTTC.

The CDR3 DNA follows: TGTGCCACCAGCAGAGGGGAAGGGTTTTGGGAGCAGTACTTC. Amino acids: CATSRGEGFWEQYF. V and J are TRBV15 and TRBJ2-7, with D unresolved. The length of the CDR3 is 14 residues. From germline, CDR1 is LNHNV and CDR2 YYDKDF (reference sequence). V was trimmed by 1 base and J by 7 bases, leaving 14 bases between them.

This chain connects TRBV29-1 to TRBJ1-2; D unclear. V gave up 0 bases and J gave up 8 bases, with 4 bases separating them. CDR3 size: 10 residues. Germline V gene sequence: CDR1 SQVTM, CDR2 ANQGSEA. CDR3 DNA sequence: TGCAGCGTTGAAGATTACGGCTACACCTTC. Residues: CSVEDYGYTF.

There are many counts of this clonotype. V gene TRBV4-3 combines with J gene TRBJ1-4, with D tentatively TRBD1 (6 bases). Trimming stripped 1 base from V and 6 bases from J, with 9 bases between. The V gene's germline CDR1 is LGHNA and CDR2 YSLEER. CDR3 length: 14 amino acids. The chain's CDR3 is CASSQVQGYEKLFF. The CDR3 bases are TGCGCCAGCAGCCAAGTGCAGGGGTATGAAAAACTGTTTTTT.

There are a few counts of this clonotype. The J gene is TRBJ2-6, the V gene TRBV7-9; 7 bases are shared with TRBD1. The CDR3 runs 17 residues. Trimming took 1 base from V and 1 from J; bases not matched to a gene: 4. The germline CDR1 and CDR2 sequences are SEHNR and FQNEAQ (reference sequence). The CDR3 nucleotides read TGTGCCAGCAGCTTAGGGGACAGTCAGTCTGGGGCCAACGTCCTGACTTTC. It codes for CASSLGDSQSGANVLTF.